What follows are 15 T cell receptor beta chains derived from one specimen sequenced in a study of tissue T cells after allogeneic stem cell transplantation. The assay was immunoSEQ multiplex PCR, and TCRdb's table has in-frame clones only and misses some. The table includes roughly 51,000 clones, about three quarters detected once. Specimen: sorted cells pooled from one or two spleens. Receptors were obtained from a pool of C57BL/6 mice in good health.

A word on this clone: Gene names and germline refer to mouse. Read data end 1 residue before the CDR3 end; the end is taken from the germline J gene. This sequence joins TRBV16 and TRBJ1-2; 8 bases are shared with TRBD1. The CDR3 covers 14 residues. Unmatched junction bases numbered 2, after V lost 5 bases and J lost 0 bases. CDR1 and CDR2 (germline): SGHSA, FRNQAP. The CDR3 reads CASSPTGANSDYTF. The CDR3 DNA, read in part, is TGTGCAAGCAGCCCGACAGGGGCAAACTCCGACTACACC.

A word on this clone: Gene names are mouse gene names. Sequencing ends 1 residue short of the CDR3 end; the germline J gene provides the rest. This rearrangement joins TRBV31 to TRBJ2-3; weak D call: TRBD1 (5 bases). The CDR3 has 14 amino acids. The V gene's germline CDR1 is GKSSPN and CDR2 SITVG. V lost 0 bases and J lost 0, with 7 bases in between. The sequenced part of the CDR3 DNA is TGTGCCTGGAGTCTTGACAGTAGTGCAGAAACGCTGTAT. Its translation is CAWSLDSSAETLY. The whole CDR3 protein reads CAWSLDSSAETLYF.

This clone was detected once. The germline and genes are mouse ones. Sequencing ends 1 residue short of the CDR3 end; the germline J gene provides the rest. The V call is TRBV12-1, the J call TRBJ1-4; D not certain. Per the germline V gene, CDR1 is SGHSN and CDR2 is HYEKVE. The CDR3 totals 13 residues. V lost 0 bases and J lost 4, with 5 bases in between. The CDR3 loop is CASSLGINERLFF. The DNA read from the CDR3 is TGTGCCAGCTCTCTCGGGATCAACGAAAGATTATTT.

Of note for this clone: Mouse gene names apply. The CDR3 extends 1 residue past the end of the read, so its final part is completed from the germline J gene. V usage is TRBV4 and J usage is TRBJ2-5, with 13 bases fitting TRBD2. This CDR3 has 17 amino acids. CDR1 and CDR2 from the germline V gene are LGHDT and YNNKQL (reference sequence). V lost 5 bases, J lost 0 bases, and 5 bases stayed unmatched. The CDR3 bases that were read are TGTGCCAGCAGCCCTGGACTGGGGGGGCTTAACCAAGACACCCAGTAC. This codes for CASSPGLGGLNQDTQY. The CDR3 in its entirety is CASSPGLGGLNQDTQYF.

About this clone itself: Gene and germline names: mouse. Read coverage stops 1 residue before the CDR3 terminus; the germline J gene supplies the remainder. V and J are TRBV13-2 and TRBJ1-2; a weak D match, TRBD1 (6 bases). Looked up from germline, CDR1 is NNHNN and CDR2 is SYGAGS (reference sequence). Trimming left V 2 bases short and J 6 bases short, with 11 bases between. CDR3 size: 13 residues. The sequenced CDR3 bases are TGTGCCAGCGGTGACTACAGGGATCCCGACTACACC. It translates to CASGDYRDPDYT. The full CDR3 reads CASGDYRDPDYTF.

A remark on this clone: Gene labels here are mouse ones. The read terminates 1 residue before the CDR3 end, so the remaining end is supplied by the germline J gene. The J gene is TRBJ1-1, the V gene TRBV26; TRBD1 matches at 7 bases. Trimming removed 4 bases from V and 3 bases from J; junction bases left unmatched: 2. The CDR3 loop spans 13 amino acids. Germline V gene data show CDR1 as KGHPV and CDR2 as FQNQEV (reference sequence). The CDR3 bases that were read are TGTGCCAGCAGTCCGGGACAGTACACAGAAGTCTTC. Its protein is CASSPGQYTEVF. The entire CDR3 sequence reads CASSPGQYTEVFF.

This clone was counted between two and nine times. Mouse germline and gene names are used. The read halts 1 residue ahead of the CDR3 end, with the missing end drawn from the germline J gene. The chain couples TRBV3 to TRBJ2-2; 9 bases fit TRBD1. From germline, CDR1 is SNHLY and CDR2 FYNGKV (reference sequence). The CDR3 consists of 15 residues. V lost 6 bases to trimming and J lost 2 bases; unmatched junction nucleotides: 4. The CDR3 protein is CASSPGQGNTGQLYF. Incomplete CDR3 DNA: TGTGCCAGCAGTCCCGGACAGGGGAACACCGGGCAGCTCTAC.

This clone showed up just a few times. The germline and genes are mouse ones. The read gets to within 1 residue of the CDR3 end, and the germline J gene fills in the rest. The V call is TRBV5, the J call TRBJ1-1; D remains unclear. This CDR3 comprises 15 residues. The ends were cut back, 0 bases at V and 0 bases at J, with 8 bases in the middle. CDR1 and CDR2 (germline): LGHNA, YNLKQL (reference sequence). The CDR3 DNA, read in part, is TGTGCCAGCAGCCAAGATAACAGTGCAAACACAGAAGTCTTC. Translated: CASSQDNSANTEVF. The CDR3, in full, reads CASSQDNSANTEVFF.

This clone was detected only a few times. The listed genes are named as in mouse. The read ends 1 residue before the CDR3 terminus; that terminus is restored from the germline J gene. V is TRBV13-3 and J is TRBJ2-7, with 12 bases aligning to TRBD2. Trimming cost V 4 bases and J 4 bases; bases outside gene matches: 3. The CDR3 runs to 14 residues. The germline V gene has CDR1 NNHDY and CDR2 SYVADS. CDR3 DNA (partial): TGTGCCAGCAGTTCCGGGACTGGGGGGTATGAACAGTAC. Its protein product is CASSSGTGGYEQY. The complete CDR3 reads CASSSGTGGYEQYF.

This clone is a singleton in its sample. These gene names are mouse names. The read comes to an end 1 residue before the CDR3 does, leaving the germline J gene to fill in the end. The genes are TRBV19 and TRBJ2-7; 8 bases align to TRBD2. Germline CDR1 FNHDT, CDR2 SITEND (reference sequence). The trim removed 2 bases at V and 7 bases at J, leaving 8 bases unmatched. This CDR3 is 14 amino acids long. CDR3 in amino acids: CASSMTGGAGEQYF. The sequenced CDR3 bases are TGTGCCAGCAGTATGACCGGGGGGGCTGGGGAACAGTAC.

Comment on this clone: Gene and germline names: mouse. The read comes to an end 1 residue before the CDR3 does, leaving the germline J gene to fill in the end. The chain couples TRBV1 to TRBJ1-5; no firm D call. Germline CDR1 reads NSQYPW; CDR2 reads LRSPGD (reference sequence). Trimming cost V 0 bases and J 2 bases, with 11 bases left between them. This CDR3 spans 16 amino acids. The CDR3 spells CTCSADSTVDNQAPLF. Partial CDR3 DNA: TGCACCTGCAGTGCAGATTCAACAGTGGACAACCAGGCTCCGCTT.

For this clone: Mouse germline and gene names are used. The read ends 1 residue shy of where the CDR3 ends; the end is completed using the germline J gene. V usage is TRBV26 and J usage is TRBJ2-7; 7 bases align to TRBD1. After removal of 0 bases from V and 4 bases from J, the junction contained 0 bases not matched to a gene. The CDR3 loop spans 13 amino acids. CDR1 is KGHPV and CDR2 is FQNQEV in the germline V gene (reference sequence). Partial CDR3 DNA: TGTGCCAGCAGTCTGTCGACAGGGTATGAACAGTAC. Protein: CASSLSTGYEQY. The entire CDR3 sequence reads CASSLSTGYEQYF.

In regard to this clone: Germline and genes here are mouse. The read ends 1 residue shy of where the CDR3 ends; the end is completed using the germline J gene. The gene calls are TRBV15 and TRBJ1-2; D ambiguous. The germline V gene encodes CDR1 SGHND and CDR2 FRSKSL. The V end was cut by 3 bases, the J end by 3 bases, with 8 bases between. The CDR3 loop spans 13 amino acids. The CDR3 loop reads CASSFGGYSDYTF. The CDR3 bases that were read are TGTGCCAGCAGTTTTGGAGGATACTCCGACTACACC.

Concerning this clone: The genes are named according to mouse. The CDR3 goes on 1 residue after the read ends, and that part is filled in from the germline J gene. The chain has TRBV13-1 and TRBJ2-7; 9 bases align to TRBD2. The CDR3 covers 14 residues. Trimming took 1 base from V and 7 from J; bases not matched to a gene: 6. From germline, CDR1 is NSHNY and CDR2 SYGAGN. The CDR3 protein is CASSDSGGAGEQYF. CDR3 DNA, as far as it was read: TGTGCCAGCAGTGATAGTGGGGGGGCCGGGGAACAGTAC.

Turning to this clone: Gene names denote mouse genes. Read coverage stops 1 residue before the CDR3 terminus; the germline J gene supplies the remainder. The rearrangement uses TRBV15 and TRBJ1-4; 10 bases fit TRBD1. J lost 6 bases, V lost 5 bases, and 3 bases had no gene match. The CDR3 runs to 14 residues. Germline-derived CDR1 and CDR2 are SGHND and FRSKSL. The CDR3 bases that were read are TGTGCCAGCAGTCAGGGACAGGGGTACGAAAGATTATTT. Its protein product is CASSQGQGYERLF. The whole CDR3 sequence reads CASSQGQGYERLFF.